The source of this TCR beta chain is a study of cytomegalovirus exposure and HLA in healthy donors. Study-wide results and caveats: In vitro assays verified that a few CMV-associated chains recognized CMV antigens specifically. A classifier reportedly called cytomegalovirus status with high sensitivity and specificity. The study listed roughly 160 cytomegalovirus-associated TCR beta chains.

From germline, CDR1 is SQVTM and CDR2 ANQGSEA. The junction had 10 bases not matched to a gene; V was cut back by 6 bases and J by 4 bases. This CDR3 region has 15 residues. Sequencing was performed with immunoSEQ multiplex PCR; in TCRdb, only in-frame clones are kept and a portion is missing. The sample consists of approximately 150,000 clones, roughly 89% of them appearing once. On this clone: Its antigen remains unknown.

J is TRBJ2-3 and V is TRBV29-1, with 10 bases fitting TRBD2. This TCR derives from a woman in her 30s in good health and CMV-seronegative. The sequenced sample was PBMCs. For the CDR3, the DNA is TGCAGCGTAGCTAAAGCGGGGGGGCCGGCAGATACGCAGTATTTT. Translated, it gives CSVAKAGGPADTQYF.